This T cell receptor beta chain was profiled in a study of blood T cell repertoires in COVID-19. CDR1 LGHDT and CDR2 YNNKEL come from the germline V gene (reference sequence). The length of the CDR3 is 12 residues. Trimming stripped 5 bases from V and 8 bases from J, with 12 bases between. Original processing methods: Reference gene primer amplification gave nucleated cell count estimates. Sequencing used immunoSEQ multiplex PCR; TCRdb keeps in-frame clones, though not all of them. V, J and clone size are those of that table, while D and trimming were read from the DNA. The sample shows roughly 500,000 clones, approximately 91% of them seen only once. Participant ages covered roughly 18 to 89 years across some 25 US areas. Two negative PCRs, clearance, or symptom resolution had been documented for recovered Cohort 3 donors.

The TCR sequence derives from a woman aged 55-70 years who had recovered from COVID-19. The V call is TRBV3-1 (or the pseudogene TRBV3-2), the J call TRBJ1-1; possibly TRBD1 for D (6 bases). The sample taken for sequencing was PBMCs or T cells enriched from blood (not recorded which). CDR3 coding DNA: TGTGCCAGCAGCTTAGTTGGGGGCGAAGCTTTCTTT. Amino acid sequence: CASSLVGGEAFF.